One TCR beta chain is described in this entry. The antigen is unknown. The data belong to a study of beta chain features in type 1 diabetes. Overall study: All samples together contributed 95 million to 110 million sorted cells for examination.

CDR3 length equals 14 residues. The V end lost 1 base, the J end lost 10 bases, and 14 bases lay between the germline ends. The V gene's germline CDR1 is LGHNA and CDR2 YSLEER. The study, taken as a whole, reports: The study found moderately but significantly shorter TCRB CDR3s in all four CD4+ subsets of Type 1 diabetes patients. Here, the possible influence of HLA type (on TCRB rearrangement) remained unresolved. Because the template was cDNA, high-expressing cells might be over-represented.

Sequenced material consisted of expressed TCRB transcripts (all of the isolated RNA was reverse transcribed). Assay used: immunoSEQ multiplex PCR; TCRdb lists only in-frame clones, some missing. The repertoire holds about 260,000 clones, with roughly 20% as singletons. Input material: naive CD4+ T cells from blood. This clonotype was sampled from a middle-aged woman with type 1 diabetes. This chain connects TRBV4-3 to TRBJ1-5; no clear D. The CDR3 region is CASSQGRSWQPQHF. CDR3 DNA sequence: TGCGCCAGCAGCCAAGGCCGTTCCTGGCAACCCCAGCATTTT.